This T cell receptor (beta chain) stems from a study of T-cell memory formation after mild COVID-19. The table lists this clonotype with a few counts. The CDR3 spans 13 residues. V shed 5 bases and J shed 2 bases, with 10 bases lying between them. CDR1 and CDR2 (germline): SGHTA, FQGNSA. MiXCR, applied by TCRdb to the 5' RACE reads, yields one record per CDR3 protein. This table has approximately 260,000 distinct CDR3 sequences, 15% to 20% appearing once. Material: PBMCs or a T cell subset sorted from them (not recorded which). This TCR derives from a man between 18 and 29 years old who had mild COVID-19 (a few samples of this study predate the infection). Cell type and time point are not known. The V gene is TRBV7-2, the J gene TRBJ2-7, with D possibly TRBD1 on 5 matching bases. CDR3 DNA: TGTGCCAGCAGCGCAGGGTGGGCCTACGAGCAGTACTTC. Translation: CASSAGWAYEQYF.